A selection of T cell receptor beta chains follows, all from one sample in a study of shared clonotypes between healthy human individuals. Generated by immunoSEQ multiplex PCR, the TCRdb table keeps only in-frame clones and is missing some. The profile covers approximately 2.1 million clones, with 93% appearing a single time and about 0.37% taken by the ten largest. Sequencing was carried out using naive CD4+ T cells from PBMCs. These receptors were obtained from a man aged 18-30 years in good health. Some clones in this sample may be carry-over from other donors' samples. Each CDR3 is given with its conserved first and last residue. The D gene is left open where the match is weak. Clone size is not always given. Where it is, it says once, few, many or a class for expanded clones.

few,TRBJ1-5,NA,13,TRBV29-1,CSVEGGSNQPQHF,TGCAGCGTTGAGGGAGGATCAAATCAGCCCCAGCATTTT
NA,TRBJ2-7,NA,14,TRBV29-1,CSVALLRLSYEQYF,TGCAGCGTAGCGCTGTTGCGGCTCTCCTACGAGCAGTACTTC
once,TRBJ2-5,TRBD1,16,TRBV4-3,CASSQAAYRGAETQYF,TGCGCCAGCAGCCAAGCGGCGTACAGGGGTGCAGAGACCCAGTACTTC
NA,TRBJ1-1,TRBD1,13,TRBV2,CASFADRGSEAFF,TGTGCCAGCTTTGCGGACAGGGGAAGTGAAGCTTTCTTT
NA,TRBJ1-4,NA,14,TRBV2,CASSRDHLGEKLFF,TGTGCCAGTTCTCGGGATCACTTAGGGGAAAAACTGTTTTTT
NA,TRBJ1-1,NA,14,TRBV5-1,CASSSLGQNTEAFF,TGCGCCAGCAGCTCCTTGGGCCAGAACACTGAAGCTTTCTTT
NA,TRBJ2-5,NA,11,TRBV5-4,CASSHLETQYF,TGTGCCAGCAGCCACCTGGAGACCCAGTACTTC
NA,TRBJ1-1,NA,11,TRBV29-1,CSARENTEAFF,TGCAGCGCTCGAGAGAACACTGAAGCTTTCTTT
once,TRBJ1-5,TRBD1,19,TRBV7-8,CASSFPTTGTGISNQPQHF,TGTGCCAGCAGCTTCCCCACAACCGGGACAGGGATAAGCAATCAGCCCCAGCATTTT
once,TRBJ2-2,NA,12,TRBV6-1,CASSSNTGELFF,TGTGCCAGCAGTTCCAACACCGGGGAGCTGTTTTTT
NA,TRBJ1-1,NA,13,TRBV7-2,CASSFSGSTEAFF,TGTGCCAGCAGCTTTTCAGGATCCACTGAAGCTTTCTTT
few,TRBJ1-3,NA,19,TRBV18,CASSPIGYFPRSSGNTIYF,TGTGCCAGCTCACCAATCGGCTACTTTCCGAGGAGCTCTGGAAACACCATATATTTT
NA,TRBJ2-5,TRBD1,18,TRBV28,CASSLSPRDRQPEKTQYF,TGTGCCAGCAGTTTATCCCCCCGGGACAGGCAACCCGAAAAGACCCAGTACTTC
NA,TRBJ1-1,TRBD1,14,TRBV13,CASSPRTGGFKAFF,TGTGCCAGCAGCCCCCGGACAGGGGGCTTTAAAGCTTTCTTT
NA,TRBJ2-3,NA,16,TRBV21-1,CASSPPLRGDTDTQYF,TGTGCCAGCAGCCCGCCTTTGCGGGGCGACACAGATACGCAGTATTTT
NA,TRBJ2-7,TRBD2,15,TRBV2,CASIYLGGTSVKQYF,TGTGCCAGCATTTATCTGGGGGGAACTAGCGTCAAGCAGTACTTC
NA,TRBJ2-3,TRBD1,15,TRBV6-9,CASRPRDRGTDTQYF,TGTGCCAGCAGGCCTCGGGACAGGGGAACAGATACGCAGTATTTT
NA,TRBJ2-3,NA,15,TRBV30,CAWSVIRQGKDTQYF,TGTGCCTGGAGTGTAATAAGGCAGGGGAAGGATACGCAGTATTTT
NA,TRBJ2-5,TRBD2,19,TRBV9,CASSVVGTSGVGDQETQYF,TGTGCCAGCAGCGTAGTAGGGACTAGCGGTGTGGGGGATCAAGAGACCCAGTACTTC
NA,TRBJ1-5,NA,18,TRBV4-1,CASSQVPPRWGSNQPQHF,TGCGCCAGCAGCCAAGTTCCCCCCCGCTGGGGGAGCAATCAGCCCCAGCATTTT
NA,TRBJ1-4,NA,15,TRBV7-9,CASSPSGLTNEKLFF,TGTGCCAGCAGCCCCTCAGGGCTAACTAATGAAAAACTGTTTTTT
NA,TRBJ2-1,TRBD2,17,TRBV13,CASSQGLANPLGNEQFF,TGTGCCAGCAGCCAGGGACTAGCGAACCCGTTGGGGAATGAGCAGTTCTTC
NA,TRBJ1-5,NA,17,TRBV4-1,CASSQGGAFGGNQPQHF,TGCGCCAGCAGCCAAGGTGGGGCGTTTGGGGGAAACCAGCCCCAGCATTTT
NA,TRBJ2-7,NA,13,TRBV9,CASSVQVGDEQYF,TGTGCCAGCAGCGTACAGGTAGGCGACGAGCAGTACTTC
NA,TRBJ2-1,TRBD2,17,TRBV4-3,CASSQGSGRGIYNEQFF,TGCGCCAGCAGCCAAGGTAGCGGGAGGGGGATCTACAATGAGCAGTTCTTC
NA,TRBJ2-7,NA,14,TRBV11-2,CASSFVGGSYEQYF,TGTGCCAGCAGCTTCGTCGGGGGTTCCTACGAGCAGTACTTC
once,TRBJ2-7,NA,14,TRBV7-9,CASSLGPPSYEQYF,TGTGCCAGCAGCCTCGGTCCCCCCTCCTACGAGCAGTACTTC
NA,TRBJ2-7,NA,15,TRBV6-1,CASSEEILQPLEQYF,TGTGCCAGCAGTGAGGAAATCCTTCAGCCCCTCGAGCAGTACTTC
NA,TRBJ1-3,NA,12,TRBV2,CASSTEGNTIYF,TGTGCCAGCTCCACGGAGGGAAACACCATATATTTT
NA,TRBJ1-1,NA,16,TRBV5-1,CASSLDGPTKNTEAFF,TGCGCCAGCAGCCTTGATGGACCCACAAAGAACACTGAAGCTTTCTTT
NA,TRBJ1-1,NA,16,TRBV15,CATSRNDKAGGPEAFF,TGTGCCACCAGCAGGAATGATAAGGCGGGAGGGCCTGAAGCTTTCTTT
few,TRBJ1-3,NA,15,TRBV4-3,CASSQEDSSGNTIYF,TGCGCCAGCAGCCAAGAGGACAGCTCTGGAAACACCATATATTTT
NA,TRBJ1-1,NA,16,TRBV5-5,CASSLALRRASTEAFF,TGTGCCAGCAGCTTGGCCTTACGCAGGGCAAGCACTGAAGCTTTCTTT
NA,TRBJ2-4,NA,13,TRBV6-5,CASRSMAPDIQYF,TGTGCCAGCAGATCGATGGCCCCGGACATTCAGTACTTC
NA,TRBJ2-7,TRBD2,14,TRBV7-8,CAVRVGGRADEQYF,TGTGCCGTCCGCGTGGGCGGGAGGGCCGACGAGCAGTACTTC
NA,TRBJ1-4,NA,15,TRBV30,CAWSLLTGINEKLFF,TGTGCCTGGAGTCTCTTGACAGGCATTAATGAAAAACTGTTTTTT
NA,TRBJ2-6,NA,16,TRBV27,CASSPVQNSGANVLTF,TGTGCCAGCAGTCCCGTACAGAACTCTGGGGCCAACGTCCTGACTTTC
NA,TRBJ2-3,NA,16,TRBV5-1,CASSLLGSSGTDTQYF,TGCGCCAGCAGCTTGTTGGGCAGCTCAGGCACAGATACGCAGTATTTT
NA,TRBJ2-6,NA,18,TRBV5-1,CASSFVGAGVSGANVLTF,TGCGCCAGCAGCTTTGTGGGGGCCGGGGTCTCTGGGGCCAACGTCCTGACTTTC
NA,TRBJ2-2,TRBD2,16,TRBV5-1,CASSLVASGNTGELFF,TGCGCCAGCAGCTTGGTGGCTAGCGGGAACACCGGGGAGCTGTTTTTT
NA,TRBJ2-5,NA,13,TRBV6-5,CASSYRTKETQYF,TGTGCCAGCAGTTACAGGACAAAAGAGACCCAGTACTTC
NA,TRBJ2-7,TRBD2,13,TRBV7-9,CATSGRDPYEQYF,TGTGCCACCAGCGGGAGGGATCCCTACGAGCAGTACTTC
NA,TRBJ1-3,NA,15,TRBV30,CAWSVWGNSGNTIYF,TGTGCCTGGAGTGTTTGGGGCAACTCTGGAAACACCATATATTTT
once,TRBJ2-3,TRBD2,16,TRBV9,CASSVGLSGSTDTQYF,TGTGCCAGCAGCGTAGGTCTTAGCGGGAGCACAGATACGCAGTATTTT
NA,TRBJ2-1,NA,15,TRBV5-4,CASSLGLGLASEQFF,TGTGCCAGCAGCTTGGGTCTGGGTCTAGCCTCCGAGCAGTTCTTC
NA,TRBJ2-6,NA,13,TRBV6-5,CASIGSGANVLTF,TGTGCCAGCATAGGCTCTGGGGCCAACGTCCTGACTTTC
NA,TRBJ2-1,NA,11,TRBV9,CASSPKGEQFF,TGTGCCAGCAGCCCAAAAGGTGAGCAGTTCTTC
NA,TRBJ2-5,NA,13,TRBV18,CASSPGRQETQYF,TGTGCCAGCTCCCCGGGGCGGCAAGAGACCCAGTACTTC
NA,TRBJ2-1,TRBD1,15,TRBV7-3,CASSFTGGTYNEQFF,TGTGCCAGCAGTTTTACAGGGGGAACCTACAATGAGCAGTTCTTC